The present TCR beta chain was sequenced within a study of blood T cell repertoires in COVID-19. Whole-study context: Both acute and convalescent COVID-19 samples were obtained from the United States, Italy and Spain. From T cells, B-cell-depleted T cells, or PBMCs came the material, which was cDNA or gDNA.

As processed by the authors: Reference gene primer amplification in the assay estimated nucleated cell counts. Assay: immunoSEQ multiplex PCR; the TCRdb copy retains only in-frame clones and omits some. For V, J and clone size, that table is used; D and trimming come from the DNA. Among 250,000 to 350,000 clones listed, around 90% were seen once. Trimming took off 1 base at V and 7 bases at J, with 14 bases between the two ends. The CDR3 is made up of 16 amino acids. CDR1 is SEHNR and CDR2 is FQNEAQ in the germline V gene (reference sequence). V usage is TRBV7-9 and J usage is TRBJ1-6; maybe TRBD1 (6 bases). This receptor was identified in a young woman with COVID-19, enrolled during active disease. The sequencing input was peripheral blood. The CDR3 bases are TGTGCCAGCAGCTTAGAGGGGGTGATGGGCAATTCACCCCTCCACTTT. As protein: CASSLEGVMGNSPLHF. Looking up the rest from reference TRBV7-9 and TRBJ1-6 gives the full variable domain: DTGVSQNPRHKITKRGQNVTFRCDPISEHNRLYWYRQTLGQGPEFLTYFQNEAQLEKSRLLSDRFSAERPKGSFSTLEIQRTEQGDSAMYLCASSLEGVMGNSPLHFGNGTRLTVT.